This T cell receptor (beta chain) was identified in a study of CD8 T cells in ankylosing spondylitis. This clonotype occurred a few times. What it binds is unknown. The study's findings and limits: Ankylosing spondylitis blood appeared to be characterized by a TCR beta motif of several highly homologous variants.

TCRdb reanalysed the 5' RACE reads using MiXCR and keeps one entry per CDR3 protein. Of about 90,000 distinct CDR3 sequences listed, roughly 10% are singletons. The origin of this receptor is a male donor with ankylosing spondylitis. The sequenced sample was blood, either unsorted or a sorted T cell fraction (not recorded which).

CDR3 in DNA: TGTGCCAGCAGCTGGGCGGGAGATCGTGCAGATACGCAGTATTTT. Its protein is CASSWAGDRADTQYF. This chain joins TRBV7-2 and TRBJ2-3; TRBD2 matches at 7 bases. The CDR3 spans 15 residues. After removal of 4 bases from V and 4 bases from J, the junction contained 8 bases not matched to a gene. From germline, CDR1 is SGHTA and CDR2 FQGNSA.